This T cell receptor beta chain was recorded in a study of blood T cells in healthy people across ages. Per the germline V gene, CDR1 is MDHEN and CDR2 is SYDVKM. The CDR3 has 15 amino acids. V lost 5 bases to trimming and J lost 2 bases; unmatched junction nucleotides: 3. Collection of 8.5 to 10 milliliters of peripheral blood was performed for each donor. For the second PCR, which ran for about 6 to 12 cycles, a sample-barcoded 5' primer and a J-beta primer mix were used. MiXCR, applied by TCRdb to the 5' RACE reads, yields one record per CDR3 protein. In the table there are approximately 800,000 distinct CDR3 sequences, around 45% of which are singletons. Study-wide findings and caveats: Changes in expanded clonotypes were possibly confounded, as the CMV status of donors was unknown.

This clonotype was observed at least ten times. Antigen specificity is unknown. The sample consisted of blood. The chain links TRBV28 to TRBJ2-6; TRBD2 agrees at 7 bases. This sequence originates from a man older than 75 in good health. The CDR3 spells CASSLSGTGANVLTF. The CDR3 nucleotides read TGTGCCAGCAGTCTAAGCGGGACTGGGGCCAACGTCCTGACTTTC.